This T cell receptor (beta chain) originates from a study of molecular identifiers for immune sequencing clone quantification. General study findings and limits: Reportedly, one cell's Jurkat TCR RNA was detected within 1,100,000 naive CD8 cells.

Libraries of naive CD8 cells were prepared from 20,000 to 1,000,000 sorted cells using 10%, 30% or 50% RNA. The CDR3 runs to 13 residues. Germline assignment: CDR1 SNHLY and CDR2 FYNNEI. This clonotype has only a few counts. Its cognate antigen is unknown. Being one base from a much bigger clone, this may be a read error. Preparation of the bulk TCR libraries relied on previously described methods and listed TCR primers. One entry per CDR3 protein results from TCRdb running MiXCR on the PCR reads. The sample lists over 300,000 distinct CDR3 sequences, 24% occurring once. The source is a human donor in good health. Some libraries in this study had Jurkat cell RNA spiked in. The material sequenced was naive CD8+ T cells from blood, with Jurkat cell RNA spiked in. Subset in this sample: FACS-sorted CD8+CD4-CCR7+CD45RA+ naive T cells. The rearrangement joins TRBV2 to TRBJ2-7, with 7 bases identical to TRBD1. CDR3 in DNA: TGTGCCAGCTGGGGACAGTACTCCTACGAGCAGCACTTC. This codes for CASWGQYSYEQHF.